These 19 T cell receptor beta chains originate from one sample sequenced in a study of blood T cell repertoires in COVID-19. TCRdb keeps only in-frame clones here, not all; method: immunoSEQ multiplex PCR. The table includes fewer than 500,000 clones, more than 75% detected once. The sequencing input was PBMCs or T cells enriched from blood (not recorded which). Source of these receptors: a man between 25 and 39 years old who had recovered from COVID-19.

The chain couples TRBV20-1 to TRBJ1-2, with a tentative D call TRBD1 (6 bases). The CDR3 consists of 10 residues. The germline CDR1 and CDR2 sequences are DFQATT and SNEGSKA (reference sequence). CDR3 DNA sequence: TGCAGGCCCGGGGGGGCCGGCTACACCTTC. The encoded protein is CRPGGAGYTF.

V and J are TRBV5-1 and TRBJ2-5; D is possibly TRBD1 (6 bases). The V end lost 3 bases, the J end lost 6 bases, and 15 bases lay between the germline ends. The germline gives CDR1 SGHRS, CDR2 YFSETQ. The CDR3 covers 14 residues. Here the CDR3 reads CASSSYTGWQTQYF. CDR3 coding DNA: TGCGCCAGCAGCTCCTACACAGGGTGGCAGACCCAGTACTTC.

This clone has just one count. CDR3 sequence reads: CASSDPGTGGTQTQYF. The CDR3 DNA sequence: TGTGCCAGCAGTGACCCCGGGACAGGGGGCACACAGACCCAGTACTTC. The chain has TRBV6-2 or TRBV6-3 and TRBJ2-5; TRBD1 matches 12 bases. V dropped 5 bases and J dropped 6; count of bases not matched to a gene: 10. CDR1 is MNHEY, CDR2 SVGEGT, per germline. The CDR3 totals 16 residues.

Remarks on this clone: The same CDR3 also results from other DNA sequences found in this sample. This chain joins TRBV14 and TRBJ1-2, with D tentatively TRBD1 (6 bases). The CDR3 runs to 13 residues. V was shortened by 1 base and J by 7 bases, with 10 bases between the two germline ends. CDR1 and CDR2 from the germline V gene are SGHDN and FVKESK. This CDR3 is CASSQGQGFGYTF. Written as DNA, the CDR3 is TGTGCCAGCAGCCAAGGTCAGGGGTTTGGCTACACCTTC.

CDR3: CASTRDRWTEAFF. The CDR3 DNA is TGTGCCAGCACCCGGGACAGATGGACTGAAGCTTTCTTT. The chain links TRBV2 to TRBJ1-1, with 7 bases lining up with TRBD1. This CDR3 region has 13 residues. V gave up 7 bases and J gave up 5 bases; unmatched junction bases: 7. CDR1 is SNHLY and CDR2 is FYNNEI in the germline V gene.

This chain joins TRBV9 and TRBJ2-1; a possible D gene is TRBD1 (6 bases). V shed 2 bases and J shed 4 bases, with 13 bases lying between them. From germline, CDR1 is SGDLS and CDR2 YYNGEE. This CDR3 is 15 amino acids long. CDR3 in amino acids: CASSVGQGIYNEQFF. For the CDR3, the DNA is TGTGCCAGCAGCGTGGGCCAGGGGATTTACAATGAGCAGTTCTTC.

V and J are TRBV11-2 and TRBJ2-5; TRBD1 is a possible D gene (6 bases). The CDR3 sequence is 14 residues long. The germline V gene encodes CDR1 SGHAT and CDR2 FQNNGV. V was pared by 5 bases and J by 2 bases, with 12 bases between. DNA of the CDR3: TGTGCCAGCAGCACGGGACAACTACAAGAGACCCAGTACTTC. Its protein is CASSTGQLQETQYF.

J is TRBJ2-1 and V is TRBV5-5; D perhaps matches TRBD2 (7 bases). Trimming pared 1 base from V and 7 bases from J, leaving 24 bases between. Germline values: CDR1 SGHKS, CDR2 YYEKEE (reference sequence). The CDR3 has 18 residues. The DNA for the CDR3 is TGTGCCAGCAGCTTGAGAGGGGACCGGGGGGCCCCGGGGAATGAGCAGTTCTTC. This codes for CASSLRGDRGAPGNEQFF.

This chain uses TRBV7-2 with TRBJ2-2; 8 positions agree with TRBD2. Germline values: CDR1 SGHTA, CDR2 FQGNSA. The junction had 4 bases not matched to a gene; V was cut back by 3 bases and J by 4 bases. This CDR3 contains 15 residues. The CDR3 coding sequence is TGTGCCAGCAGCTTCGTAGCGGGGTCCACCGGGGAGCTGTTTTTT. Translation: CASSFVAGSTGELFF. Full variable domain (outside the CDR3, taken from reference TRBV7-2 and TRBJ2-2): GAGVSQSPSNKVTEKGKDVELRCDPISGHTALYWYRQSLGQGLEFLIYFQGNSAPDKSGLPSDRFSAERTGGSVSTLTIQRTQQEDSAVYLCASSFVAGSTGELFFGEGSRLTVL.

This clone was seen only a few times. This specimen includes other DNA sequences encoding the same CDR3. This chain joins TRBV19 and TRBJ1-1; D ambiguous. V lost 6 bases to trimming and J lost 1 base, with 9 bases between them. Germline V gives CDR1 LNHDA, CDR2 SQIVND (reference sequence). The CDR3 runs 13 residues. For the CDR3, the DNA is TGTGCCAGTAGCTTGGGAGCGAACACTGAAGCTTTCTTT. This sequence encodes CASSLGANTEAFF. Based on the CDR3 plus reference TRBV19 and TRBJ1-1, the full variable domain is DGGITQSPKYLFRKEGQNVTLSCEQNLNHDAMYWYRQDPGQGLRLIYYSQIVNDFQKGDIAEGYSVSREKKESFPLTVTSAQKNPTAFYLCASSLGANTEAFFGQGTRLTVV.

V is TRBV4-1 and J is TRBJ1-2; D call uncertain. This CDR3 has 15 residues. Trimming took 0 bases from V and 8 from J, leaving 16 bases between them. Germline CDR1 and CDR2: MGHRA and YSYEKL. As DNA, the CDR3 is TGCGCCAGCAGCCAAGAGTTCGTCCCCTTCGCGGGCTACACCTTC. Translating it yields CASSQEFVPFAGYTF.

The chain recombines TRBV6-1 with TRBJ2-7; 10 bases fit TRBD2. With V trimmed by 3 bases and J by 0 bases, 11 bases remained unmatched. Per germline, CDR1 MNHNS and CDR2 SASEGT. CDR3 length: 18 residues. The CDR3 DNA sequence: TGTGCCAGCAGTGAGTTGCCTAGCGGGGGCATAAGCTCCTACGAGCAGTACTTC. Amino acids: CASSELPSGGISSYEQYF.

The J gene is TRBJ2-3, the V gene TRBV4-1, with unresolved D. Trimming took off 3 bases at V and 3 bases at J, with 13 bases between the two ends. CDR3 length equals 15 residues. CDR1 and CDR2 (germline): MGHRA, YSYEKL. The chain's CDR3 is CASSHTPYLTDTQYF. In DNA form, the CDR3 reads TGCGCCAGCAGCCATACTCCTTACCTTACAGATACGCAGTATTTT.

This chain links TRBV30 with TRBJ2-1; D may be TRBD1 (6 bases). CDR1 and CDR2 (germline): GTSNPN, SVGIG (reference sequence). V lost 2 bases and J lost 8, with 16 bases in between. The CDR3 extends over 14 amino acids. The CDR3 region has the DNA TGTGCCTGGAGTACGGGTCTTTCAGGGGATGAGCAGTTCTTC. Its translation is CAWSTGLSGDEQFF.

This CDR3 is CASSYGTGGASPLHF. CDR3 nucleotides: TGTGCCAGCAGTTACGGGACAGGGGGCGCGTCACCCCTCCACTTT. V gene TRBV6-5 combines with J gene TRBJ1-6, with 12 bases that match TRBD1. The CDR3 contains 15 residues. Germline V CDR1 and CDR2: MNHEY, SVGAGI. V was clipped by 2 bases and J by 10 bases; unmatched bases: 3.

The chain is built from TRBV5-4 and TRBJ2-7; maybe TRBD2 (6 bases). From germline, CDR1 is SGHNT and CDR2 YYREEE (reference sequence). Trimming shortened V by 4 bases and J by 0 bases, and 8 bases separated the two germline ends. CDR3 length: 13 amino acids. The CDR3 spells CASSTGSSYEQYF. CDR3 bases: TGTGCCAGCAGCACCGGGAGCTCCTACGAGCAGTACTTC.

The chain links TRBV9 to TRBJ2-3; 8 bases map to TRBD2. Germline lookup yields CDR1 SGDLS and CDR2 YYNGEE. The CDR3 sequence is 15 residues long. V shed 2 bases and J 3 bases; nucleotides not matched to a gene: 5. CDR3: CASSVTGTRTDTQYF. In DNA form, the CDR3 reads TGTGCCAGCAGCGTCACCGGGACTAGAACAGATACGCAGTATTTT.

The V and J genes are TRBV7-9 and TRBJ2-1, with TRBD2 as a possible D gene (6 bases). The CDR3 is 14 residues long. Germline loops: CDR1 SEHNR, CDR2 FQNEAQ (reference sequence). V was clipped by 5 bases and J by 4 bases, with 12 bases between them. The CDR3 DNA follows: TGTGCCAGCAGCCCCGGGACTCCTTACAATGAGCAGTTCTTC. Protein sequence: CASSPGTPYNEQFF.

The J gene is TRBJ1-2, the V gene TRBV7-9, with 9 bases identical to TRBD1. Germline lookup yields CDR1 SEHNR and CDR2 FQNEAQ (reference sequence). This CDR3 is built from 13 residues. With V trimmed by 4 bases and J by 7 bases, 4 bases remained unmatched. CDR3 DNA: TGTGCCAGCAGCTGGACAGGGGTGTCTGGCTACACCTTC. Translated: CASSWTGVSGYTF.